This passage covers 32 T cell receptor beta chains from one sample sequenced in a study of OX40 agonist ivuxolimab in advanced cancers. The repertoire was sequenced with immunoSEQ multiplex PCR; TCRdb's copy has only in-frame clones and lacks some. Of approximately 77,000 clones in the sample, approximately 92% were seen once. This material consisted of CD4+ or CD8+ T cells sorted from blood, taken in a trial of the OX40 agonist ivuxolimab. Source of these receptors: an adult with an advanced solid tumor such as melanoma, head and neck, liver or kidney cancer.

The V gene is TRBV5-6, the J gene TRBJ2-7; 7 bases are shared with TRBD2. CDR1 and CDR2 (germline): SGHDT, YYEEEE. CDR3 length: 17 residues. Trimming removed 0 bases from V and 2 bases from J; junction bases left unmatched: 11. The CDR3 reads CASSLEGLVTIPYEQYF. CDR3 coding DNA: TGTGCCAGCAGCTTGGAAGGACTAGTTACAATACCCTACGAGCAGTACTTC.

The chain combines TRBV20-1 with TRBJ2-5; possible D gene TRBD1, 5 bases. The CDR3 has 11 amino acids. V was pared by 5 bases and J by 10 bases, with 14 bases between. Per the germline V gene, CDR1 is DFQATT and CDR2 is SNEGSKA (reference sequence). Here the CDR3 DNA reads TGCAGTGCTTTTTTTTCAGGGTTCCAGTACTTC. It codes for CSAFFSGFQYF.

This chain links TRBV28 with TRBJ1-4; TRBD1 matches 8 bases. The CDR3 has 15 residues. V lost 4 bases and J lost 6; bases outside the gene matches: 7. CDR1 MDHEN and CDR2 SYDVKM come from the germline V gene. The CDR3 protein is CASSSLDRVDEKLFF. Written as DNA, the CDR3 is TGTGCCAGCAGTTCCCTGGACAGGGTGGATGAAAAACTGTTTTTT.

The chain is built from TRBV5-1 and TRBJ1-1; TRBD1 matches at 9 bases. The length of the CDR3 is 15 residues. The V segment lost 4 bases and the J segment 1 base; nucleotides outside the gene matches: 5. The V gene's germline CDR1 is SGHRS and CDR2 YFSETQ. CDR3 sequence reads: CASSPGQGWNTEAFF. CDR3 DNA: TGCGCCAGCAGCCCAGGACAGGGGTGGAACACTGAAGCTTTCTTT.

The chain has TRBV5-4 and TRBJ2-7, with no clear D. Germline CDR1 SGHNT, CDR2 YYREEE (reference sequence). The CDR3 runs to 14 residues. V dropped 5 bases and J dropped 4 bases, with 16 bases sitting between them. CDR3 DNA sequence: TGTGCCAGCAGTTCGTCCTGGGTTGGATACGAGCAGTACTTC. Its translation: CASSSSWVGYEQYF.

This sequence joins TRBV5-1 and TRBJ1-1; TRBD1 might be the D (5 bases). Germline CDR1 and CDR2: SGHRS and YFSETQ. V was pared by 0 bases and J by 0 bases, with 9 bases between. The length of the CDR3 is 15 residues. The CDR3 DNA follows: TGCGCCAGCAGCTTGGACGGGGCACTGAACACTGAAGCTTTCTTT. Its translation: CASSLDGALNTEAFF.

V is TRBV18 and J is TRBJ1-2, with TRBD1 matching over 9 bases. This CDR3 region has 15 residues. Germline V gene data show CDR1 as KGHSH and CDR2 as LQKENI. V lost 2 bases, J lost 5 bases, and 6 bases stayed unmatched. The CDR3 DNA reads as TGTGCCAGCTCACCAGGGACAGGGCCTCAGTATGGCTACACCTTC. It codes for CASSPGTGPQYGYTF. The variable domain in full, completed from reference TRBV18 and TRBJ1-2, reads NAGVMQNPRHLVRRRGQEARLRCSPMKGHSHVYWYRQLPEEGLKFMVYLQKENIIDESGMPKERFSAEFPKEGPSILRIQQVVRGDSAAYFCASSPGTGPQYGYTFGSGTRLTVV.

J is TRBJ2-7 and V is TRBV11-1; 13 nucleotides line up with TRBD2. The CDR3 runs 15 residues. With V trimmed by 5 bases and J by 3 bases, 4 bases remained unmatched. The germline V gene encodes CDR1 SGHAT and CDR2 FQDESV (reference sequence). The CDR3 reads CASSKGLAGIYEQYF. Here the CDR3 DNA reads TGTGCCAGCAGCAAGGGACTAGCGGGGATCTACGAGCAGTACTTC.

This clone was seen a single time. The genes are TRBV19 and TRBJ1-2; possible D gene TRBD1, 6 bases. Trimming stripped 6 bases from V and 2 bases from J, with 16 bases between. The CDR3 totals 15 residues. CDR1 is LNHDA, CDR2 SQIVND, per germline (reference sequence). The CDR3 spells CASRLSGALNYGYTF. CDR3 coding DNA: TGTGCCAGTAGGTTATCAGGGGCGTTAAACTATGGCTACACCTTC.

The V call is TRBV21-1, the J call TRBJ2-1. TRBV21-1 is a documented pseudogene. The CDR3 spans 18 residues. This chain's CDR3 is CASSSRIRNPWWSDEQFF. The CDR3 DNA reads TGTGCCAGCAGCAGCAGAATCAGGAATCCCTGGTGGAGTGATGAGCAGTTCTTC.

The chain has TRBV7-2 and TRBJ2-3; 9 nucleotides line up with TRBD1. The CDR3 length is 15 residues. Germline V lookup: CDR1 SGHTA, CDR2 FQGNSA. With 5 bases clipped from V and 5 bases from J, the junction kept 8 bases outside the gene matches. This chain's CDR3 is CASSGIGTGKDTQYF. CDR3 DNA sequence: TGTGCCAGCAGCGGAATCGGGACAGGGAAAGATACGCAGTATTTT.

This sequence joins TRBV7-2 and TRBJ2-5; 16 nucleotides align to TRBD2. The CDR3 is 17 amino acids. Germline V gene lookup returns CDR1 SGHTA and CDR2 FQGNSA. V gave up 4 bases and J gave up 1 base; unmatched junction bases: 3. The CDR3 reads CASSSGTSGGAQETQYF. The CDR3, as DNA: TGTGCCAGCAGCTCAGGGACTAGCGGGGGGGCCCAAGAGACCCAGTACTTC. The whole variable domain, remainder taken from reference TRBV7-2 and TRBJ2-5, is GAGVSQSPSNKVTEKGKDVELRCDPISGHTALYWYRQSLGQGLEFLIYFQGNSAPDKSGLPSDRFSAERTGGSVSTLTIQRTQQEDSAVYLCASSSGTSGGAQETQYFGPGTRLLVL.

This clone was seen a few times. The chain links TRBV28 to TRBJ1-5, with D unclear. Germline V gives CDR1 MDHEN, CDR2 SYDVKM. CDR3 length: 12 residues. Deletions cut 5 bases from V and 8 bases from J, with 10 bases between. The CDR3 DNA sequence: TGTGCCAGCAGTCTTCGGACGGAGCCCCAGCATTTT. Translating gives CASSLRTEPQHF.

The chain combines TRBV19 with TRBJ1-5; TRBD1 aligns across 7 bases. The trim removed 5 bases at V and 6 bases at J, leaving 4 bases unmatched. Germline assignment: CDR1 LNHDA and CDR2 SQIVND (reference sequence). The CDR3 length is 13 residues. The CDR3 DNA reads as TGTGCCAGTAGTGCCCGACAGGGTCAGCCCCAGCATTTT. Translated: CASSARQGQPQHF.

V usage is TRBV10-3 and J usage is TRBJ2-1; possibly TRBD2 for D (7 bases). CDR3 length: 15 amino acids. V was trimmed by 2 bases and J by 7 bases, leaving 15 bases between them. Germline V gene data show CDR1 as ENHRY and CDR2 as SYGVKD. The CDR3 loop is CAISEAGGQLNEQFF. Here the CDR3 DNA reads TGTGCCATCAGTGAGGCCGGGGGGCAATTGAATGAGCAGTTCTTC.

This clone appeared once. The rearrangement joins TRBV11-2 to TRBJ1-2; D possibly corresponds to TRBD1 (6 bases). Germline values: CDR1 SGHAT, CDR2 FQNNGV. Deletions cut 5 bases from V and 6 bases from J, with 19 bases between. This CDR3 is 15 amino acids long. The CDR3 loop is CASSPPSGARDGYTF. CDR3 nucleotide sequence: TGTGCCAGCAGCCCCCCATCGGGGGCAAGGGATGGCTACACCTTC.

V usage is TRBV19 and J usage is TRBJ1-5; possibly TRBD1 for D (5 bases). CDR3 length: 15 residues. The germline CDR1 and CDR2 sequences are LNHDA and SQIVND (reference sequence). Trimming took off 6 bases at V and 7 bases at J, with 19 bases between the two ends. CDR3 loop: CASSLAGIIIQPQHF. For the CDR3, the DNA is TGTGCCAGTAGCCTGGCAGGGATAATTATCCAGCCCCAGCATTTT.

The J gene is TRBJ2-5, the V gene TRBV5-5; D call uncertain. CDR3 size: 14 residues. V was shortened by 0 bases and J by 1 base, with 7 bases between the two germline ends. In germline, CDR1 is SGHKS, CDR2 YYEKEE (reference sequence). In DNA, the CDR3 is TGTGCCAGCAGCTTGGCGGCGCTCCAAGAGACCCAGTACTTC. Protein: CASSLAALQETQYF.

The chain is built from TRBV5-1 and TRBJ2-3; 7 bases agree with TRBD1. This CDR3 has 14 amino acids. CDR1 is SGHRS, CDR2 YFSETQ, per germline. V lost 4 bases to trimming and J lost 5 bases; unmatched junction nucleotides: 7. The CDR3 sequence: CASSLGTVKDTQYF. The DNA of the CDR3 is TGCGCCAGCAGCCTAGGGACAGTCAAAGATACGCAGTATTTT.

The chain combines TRBV7-9 with TRBJ1-2; D remains ambiguous. V was shortened by 1 base and J by 6 bases, with 15 bases between the two germline ends. The CDR3 is 15 residues long. In germline, CDR1 is SEHNR, CDR2 FQNEAQ (reference sequence). CDR3 nucleotide sequence: TGTGCCAGCAGCTTAGAGGGAGGGAGGGCGGATGGCTACACCTTC. The encoded protein is CASSLEGGRADGYTF.

V and J are TRBV10-1 and TRBJ2-7; D is tentatively TRBD1 or TRBD2 (5 bases each). Per the germline V gene, CDR1 is WNHNN and CDR2 is SYGVQD (reference sequence). With 5 bases removed from V and 2 bases from J, the gap between germline ends came to 7 bases. This CDR3 has 12 amino acids. The CDR3 loop is CASSRGAYEQYF. CDR3 coding DNA: TGCGCCAGCAGTAGAGGGGCCTACGAGCAGTACTTC.

Remarks on this clone: Compared with germline, one end of the junction differs, possibly owing to a read error. The chain recombines TRBV6-1 with TRBJ1-2; D possibly corresponds to TRBD1 (5 bases). The CDR3 is 13 amino acids. Germline CDR1 MNHNS, CDR2 SASEGT. The CDR3 reads CATSVSAGSGYTF. The CDR3 coding sequence is TGTGCCACCAGTGTCTCCGCAGGGAGTGGCTACACCTTC.

This rearrangement joins TRBV15 to TRBJ2-5, with 7 positions matching TRBD1. CDR3 length equals 14 residues. J was trimmed by 5 bases and V by 1 base; bases with no gene match: 4. Germline-derived CDR1 and CDR2 are LNHNV and YYDKDF (reference sequence). CDR3 loop: CATSRGQGGETQYF. CDR3 nucleotide sequence: TGTGCCACCAGCAGAGGACAGGGCGGCGAGACCCAGTACTTC.

V and J are TRBV11-2 and TRBJ2-7; the D call may be TRBD1 or TRBD2 (5 bases each). The CDR3 has 16 amino acids. Deletions cut 1 base from V and 0 bases from J, with 13 bases between. Germline CDR1 SGHAT, CDR2 FQNNGV. CDR3 coding DNA: TGTGCCAGCAGCTTAGGGCCGGGGCCAAGCTCCTACGAGCAGTACTTC. Translation gives CASSLGPGPSSYEQYF. The full variable domain, in which reference TRBV11-2 and TRBJ2-7 provide the parts outside the CDR3, is EAGVAQSPRYKIIEKRQSVAFWCNPISGHATLYWYQQILGQGPKLLIQFQNNGVVDDSQLPKDRFSAERLKGVDSTLKIQPAKLEDSAVYLCASSLGPGPSSYEQYFGPGTRLTVT.

This chain joins TRBV28 and TRBJ2-4, with D hard to call. V lost 6 bases and J 7 bases, leaving 10 bases between the germline ends. Germline CDR1 MDHEN, CDR2 SYDVKM. The CDR3 has 12 amino acids. The CDR3 here is CASSPVRNIQYF. The CDR3 region has the DNA TGTGCCAGCAGCCCCGTCAGGAACATTCAGTACTTC.

The V call is TRBV10-3, the J call TRBJ2-1; TRBD1 aligns across 7 bases. The CDR3 runs 15 residues. The junction had 14 bases not matched to a gene; V was cut back by 7 bases and J by 8 bases. The germline V gene has CDR1 ENHRY and CDR2 SYGVKD. DNA of the CDR3: TGTGCCATCAACTCCCGGGACAGCCTCACCGATGAGCAGTTCTTC. Its protein product is CAINSRDSLTDEQFF.

V and J are TRBV28 and TRBJ1-1, with a tentative D call TRBD1 (6 bases). The V gene lost 7 bases and the J gene lost 1 base, with 10 bases spanning the gap. The V gene's germline CDR1 is MDHEN and CDR2 SYDVKM. The CDR3 length is 13 residues. DNA of the CDR3: TGTGCCAGCATCCTACAGGGGAACACTGAAGCTTTCTTT. This encodes CASILQGNTEAFF. The entire variable domain, with the rest obtained from reference TRBV28 and TRBJ1-1, is as follows: DVKVTQSSRYLVKRTGEKVFLECVQDMDHENMFWYRQDPGLGLRLIYFSYDVKMKEKGDIPEGYSVSREKKERFSLILESASTNQTSMYLCASILQGNTEAFFGQGTRLTVV.

The CDR3 loop reads CASSETNYGYTF. CDR3 in DNA: TGTGCCAGCAGCGAGACAAACTATGGCTACACCTTC. The chain combines TRBV6-5 with TRBJ1-2; D remains unclear. This CDR3 has 12 residues. Trimming shortened V by 6 bases and J by 2 bases, and 7 bases separated the two germline ends. The germline V gene encodes CDR1 MNHEY and CDR2 SVGAGI.

The chain couples TRBV30 to TRBJ2-2; 9 nucleotides agree with TRBD1. V lost 8 bases, J lost 1 base, and 5 bases stayed unmatched. CDR1 and CDR2 from the germline V gene are GTSNPN and SVGIG (reference sequence). The CDR3 has 14 residues. CDR3 DNA sequence: TGTGCCACAGGGGGCGATGGGAACACCGGGGAGCTGTTTTTT. Encoded protein: CATGGDGNTGELFF.

The chain is built from TRBV1 and TRBJ1-1; TRBD1 is the table's D call, not checked against the DNA. TRBV1 is a pseudogene segment. The CDR3 runs to 16 residues. CDR3 in DNA: TGCACCAGCAGCCCACTGAAACAGGGGGAGAACACTGAAGCTTTCTTT. Translation: CTSSPLKQGENTEAFF.

This clone was seen only once. The chain has TRBV14 and TRBJ1-2; possible D gene TRBD1, 5 bases. This CDR3 is 16 amino acids long. In germline, CDR1 is SGHDN, CDR2 FVKESK. The germline V and J ends were trimmed by 1 base and 4 bases, with 16 bases remaining between them. CDR3 DNA: TGTGCCAGCAGCCAAGGCGTTCCGGAGGGACGCTATGGCTACACCTTC. Translated, it gives CASSQGVPEGRYGYTF.

The genes are TRBV9 and TRBJ2-5, with D tentatively TRBD2 (6 bases). This CDR3 spans 15 amino acids. With 3 bases removed from V and 7 bases from J, the gap between germline ends came to 19 bases. The germline CDR1 and CDR2 sequences are SGDLS and YYNGEE. CDR3 nucleotides: TGTGCCAGCAGCGAAACTAGCCACGAGGGAGGGACCCAGTACTTC. This codes for CASSETSHEGGTQYF.